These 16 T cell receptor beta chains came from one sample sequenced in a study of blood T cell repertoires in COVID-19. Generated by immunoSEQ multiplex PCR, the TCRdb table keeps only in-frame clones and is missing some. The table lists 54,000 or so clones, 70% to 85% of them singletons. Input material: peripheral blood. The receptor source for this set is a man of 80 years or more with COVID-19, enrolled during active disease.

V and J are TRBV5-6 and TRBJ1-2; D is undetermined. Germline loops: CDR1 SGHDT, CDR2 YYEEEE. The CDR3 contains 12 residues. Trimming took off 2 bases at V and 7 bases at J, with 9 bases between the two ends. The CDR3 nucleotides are TGTGCCAGCAGCTTAAACAGTGCTGGCTACACCTTC. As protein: CASSLNSAGYTF. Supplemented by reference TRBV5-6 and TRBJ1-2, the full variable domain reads DAGVTQSPTHLIKTRGQQVTLRCSPKSGHDTVSWYQQALGQGPQFIFQYYEEEERQRGNFPDRFSGHQFPNYSSELNVNALLLGDSALYLCASSLNSAGYTFGSGTRLTVV.

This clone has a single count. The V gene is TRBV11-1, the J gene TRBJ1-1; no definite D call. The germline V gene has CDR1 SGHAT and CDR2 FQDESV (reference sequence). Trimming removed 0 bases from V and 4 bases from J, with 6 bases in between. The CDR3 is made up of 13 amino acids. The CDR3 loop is CASSLAGVTEAFF. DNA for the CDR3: TGTGCCAGCAGCTTAGCGGGAGTCACTGAAGCTTTCTTT.

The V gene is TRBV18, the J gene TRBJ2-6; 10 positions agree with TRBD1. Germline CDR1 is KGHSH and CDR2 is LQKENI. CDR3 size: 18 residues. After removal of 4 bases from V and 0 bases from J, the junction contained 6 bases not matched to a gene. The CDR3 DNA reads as TGTGCCAGCTCACACAGCGGGACAGGGGACTCTGGGGCCAACGTCCTGACTTTC. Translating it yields CASSHSGTGDSGANVLTF.

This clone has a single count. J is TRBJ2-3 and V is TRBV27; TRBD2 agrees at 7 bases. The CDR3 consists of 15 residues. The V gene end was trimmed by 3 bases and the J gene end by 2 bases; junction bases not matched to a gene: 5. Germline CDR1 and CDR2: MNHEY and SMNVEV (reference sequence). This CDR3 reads CASSFGAGVTDTQYF. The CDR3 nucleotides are TGTGCCAGCAGTTTCGGTGCGGGAGTCACAGATACGCAGTATTTT.

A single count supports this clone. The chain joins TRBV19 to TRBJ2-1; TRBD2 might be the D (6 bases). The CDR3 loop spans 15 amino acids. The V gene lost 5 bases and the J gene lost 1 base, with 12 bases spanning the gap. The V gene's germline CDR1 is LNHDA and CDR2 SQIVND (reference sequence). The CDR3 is CASSGAGPSYNEQFF. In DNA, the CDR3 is TGTGCCAGTAGTGGGGCGGGGCCTTCCTACAATGAGCAGTTCTTC.

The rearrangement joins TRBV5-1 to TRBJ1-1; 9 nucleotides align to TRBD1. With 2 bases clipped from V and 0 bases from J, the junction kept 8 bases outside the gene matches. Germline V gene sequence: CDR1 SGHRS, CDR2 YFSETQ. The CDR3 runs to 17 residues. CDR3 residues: CASSFGGTGTMNTEAFF. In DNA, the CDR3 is TGCGCCAGCAGCTTTGGTGGGACAGGGACGATGAACACTGAAGCTTTCTTT.

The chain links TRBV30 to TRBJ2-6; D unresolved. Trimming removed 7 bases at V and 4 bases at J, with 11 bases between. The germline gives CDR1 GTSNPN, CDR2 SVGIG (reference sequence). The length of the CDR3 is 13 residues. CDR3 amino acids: CAFSGFGANVLTF. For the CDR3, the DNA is TGTGCCTTCTCCGGGTTCGGGGCCAACGTCCTGACTTTC.

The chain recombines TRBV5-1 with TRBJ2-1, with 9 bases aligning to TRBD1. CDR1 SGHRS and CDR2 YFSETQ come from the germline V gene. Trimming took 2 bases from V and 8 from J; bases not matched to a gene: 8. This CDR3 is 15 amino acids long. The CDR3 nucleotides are TGCGCCAGCAGCTTATCCGGGACAGGGTTGGATGAGCAGTTCTTC. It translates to CASSLSGTGLDEQFF.

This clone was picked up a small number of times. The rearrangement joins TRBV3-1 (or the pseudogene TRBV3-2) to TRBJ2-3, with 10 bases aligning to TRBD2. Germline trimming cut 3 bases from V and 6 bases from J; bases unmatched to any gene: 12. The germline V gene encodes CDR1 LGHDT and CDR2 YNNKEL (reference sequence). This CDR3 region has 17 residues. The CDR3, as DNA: TGTGCCAGCAGCCAGCCCTTTTTAGTAGCGGGGGGCGATACGCAGTATTTT. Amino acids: CASSQPFLVAGGDTQYF.

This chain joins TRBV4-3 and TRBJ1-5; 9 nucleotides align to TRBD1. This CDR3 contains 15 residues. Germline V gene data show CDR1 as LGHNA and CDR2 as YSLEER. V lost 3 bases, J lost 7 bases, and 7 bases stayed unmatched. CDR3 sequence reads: CASSQDRGLRQPQHF. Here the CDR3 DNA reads TGCGCCAGCAGCCAGGACAGGGGTTTGAGGCAGCCCCAGCATTTT.

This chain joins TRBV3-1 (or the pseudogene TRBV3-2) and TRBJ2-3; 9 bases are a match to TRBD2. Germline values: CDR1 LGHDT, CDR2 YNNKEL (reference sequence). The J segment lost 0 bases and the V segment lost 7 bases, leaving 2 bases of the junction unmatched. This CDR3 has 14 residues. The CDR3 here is CASNLAGSTDTQYF. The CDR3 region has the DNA TGTGCCAGCAATCTAGCGGGGAGCACAGATACGCAGTATTTT.

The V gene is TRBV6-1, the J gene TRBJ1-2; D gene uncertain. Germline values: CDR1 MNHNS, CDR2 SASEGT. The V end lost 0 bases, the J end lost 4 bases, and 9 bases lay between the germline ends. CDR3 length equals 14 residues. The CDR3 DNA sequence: TGTGCCAGCAGTGAAGCCGCGGGAAGCTATGGCTACACCTTC. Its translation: CASSEAAGSYGYTF.

The CDR3 DNA sequence: TGTGCCAGCAGTTACCCCATAGAGGGCTACACCTTC. It encodes CASSYPIEGYTF. The chain uses TRBV6-2 or TRBV6-3 and TRBJ1-2; D is undetermined. In germline, CDR1 is MNHEY, CDR2 SVGEGT. The CDR3 is made up of 12 amino acids. The V and J ends lost 2 bases and 8 bases respectively, with 9 bases between them.

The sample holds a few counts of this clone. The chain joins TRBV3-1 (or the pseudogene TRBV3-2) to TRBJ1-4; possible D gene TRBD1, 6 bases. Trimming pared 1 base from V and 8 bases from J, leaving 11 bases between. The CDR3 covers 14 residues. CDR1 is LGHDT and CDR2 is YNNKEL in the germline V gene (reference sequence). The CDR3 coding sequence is TGTGCCAGCAGCCAAGGGCCAAGGGGGGAAAAACTGTTTTTT. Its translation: CASSQGPRGEKLFF.

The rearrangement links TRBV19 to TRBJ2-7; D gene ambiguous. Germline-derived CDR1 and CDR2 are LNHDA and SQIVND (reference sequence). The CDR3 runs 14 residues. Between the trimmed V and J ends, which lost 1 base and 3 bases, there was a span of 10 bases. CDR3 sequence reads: CASSIASGNYEQYF. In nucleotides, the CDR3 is TGTGCCAGTAGTATAGCGTCAGGTAACTACGAGCAGTACTTC.

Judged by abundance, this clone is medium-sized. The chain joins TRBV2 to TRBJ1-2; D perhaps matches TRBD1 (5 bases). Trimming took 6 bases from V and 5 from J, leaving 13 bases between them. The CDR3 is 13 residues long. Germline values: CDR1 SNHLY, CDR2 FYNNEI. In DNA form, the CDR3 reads TGTGCCAGCAGAACGACAGTGCAATATGGCTACACCTTC. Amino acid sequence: CASRTTVQYGYTF.